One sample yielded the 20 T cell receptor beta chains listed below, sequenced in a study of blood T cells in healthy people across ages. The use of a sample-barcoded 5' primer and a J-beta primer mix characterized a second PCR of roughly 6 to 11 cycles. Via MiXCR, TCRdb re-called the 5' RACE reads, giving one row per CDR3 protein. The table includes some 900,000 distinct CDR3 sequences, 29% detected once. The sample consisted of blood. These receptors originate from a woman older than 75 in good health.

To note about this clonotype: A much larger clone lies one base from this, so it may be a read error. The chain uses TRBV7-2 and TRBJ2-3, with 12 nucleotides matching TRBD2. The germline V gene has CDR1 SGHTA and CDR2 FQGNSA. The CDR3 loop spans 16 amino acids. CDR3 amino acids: CANSLQRLAGVDTQYF. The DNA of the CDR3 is TGTGCCAACAGCTTACAGAGACTAGCGGGGGTTGATACGCAGTATTTT.

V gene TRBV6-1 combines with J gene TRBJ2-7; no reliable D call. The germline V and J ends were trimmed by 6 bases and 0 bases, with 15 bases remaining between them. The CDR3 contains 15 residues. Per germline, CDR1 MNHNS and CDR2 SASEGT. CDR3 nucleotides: TGTGCCAGCAGCCGCCGGGTGGATAGCTCCTACGAGCAGTACTTC. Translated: CASSRRVDSSYEQYF.

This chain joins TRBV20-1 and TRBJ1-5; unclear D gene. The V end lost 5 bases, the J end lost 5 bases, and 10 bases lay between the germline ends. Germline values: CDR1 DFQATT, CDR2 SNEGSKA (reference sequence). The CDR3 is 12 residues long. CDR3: CSAPLGDQPQHF. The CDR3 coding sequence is TGCAGTGCTCCGTTGGGAGATCAGCCCCAGCATTTT.

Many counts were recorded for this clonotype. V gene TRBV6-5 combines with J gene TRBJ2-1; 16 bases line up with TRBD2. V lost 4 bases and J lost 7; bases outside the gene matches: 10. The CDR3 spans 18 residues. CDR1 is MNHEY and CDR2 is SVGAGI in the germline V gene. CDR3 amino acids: CASSSGLAGGPGKNEQFF. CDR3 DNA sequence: TGTGCCAGCAGTTCGGGACTAGCGGGGGGGCCGGGTAAAAATGAGCAGTTCTTC.

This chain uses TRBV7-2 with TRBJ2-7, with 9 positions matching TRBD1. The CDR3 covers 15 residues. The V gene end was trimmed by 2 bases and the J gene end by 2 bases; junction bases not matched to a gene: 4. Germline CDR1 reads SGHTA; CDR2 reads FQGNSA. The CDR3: CASSLRGDRAYEQYF. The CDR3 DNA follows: TGTGCCAGCAGCTTAAGAGGGGACAGGGCCTACGAGCAGTACTTC.

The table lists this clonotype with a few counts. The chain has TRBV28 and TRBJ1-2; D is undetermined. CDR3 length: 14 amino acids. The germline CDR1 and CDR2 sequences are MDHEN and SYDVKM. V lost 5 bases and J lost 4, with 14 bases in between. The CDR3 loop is CASSKTNGRYGYTF. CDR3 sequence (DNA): TGTGCCAGCAGTAAGACCAACGGGCGCTATGGCTACACCTTC.

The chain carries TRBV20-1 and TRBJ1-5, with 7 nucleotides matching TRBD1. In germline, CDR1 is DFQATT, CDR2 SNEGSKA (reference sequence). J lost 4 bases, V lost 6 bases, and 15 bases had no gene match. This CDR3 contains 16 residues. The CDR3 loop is CSAPISAGQHNQPQHF. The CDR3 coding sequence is TGCAGTGCGCCAATCTCAGCGGGACAGCATAATCAGCCCCAGCATTTT.

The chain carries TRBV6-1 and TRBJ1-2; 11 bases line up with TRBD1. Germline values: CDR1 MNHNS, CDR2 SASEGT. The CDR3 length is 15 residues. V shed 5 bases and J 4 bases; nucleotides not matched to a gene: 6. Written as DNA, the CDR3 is TGTGCCAGCAGTATAGGACAGGGGGCTTCCTATGGCTACACCTTC. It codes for CASSIGQGASYGYTF.

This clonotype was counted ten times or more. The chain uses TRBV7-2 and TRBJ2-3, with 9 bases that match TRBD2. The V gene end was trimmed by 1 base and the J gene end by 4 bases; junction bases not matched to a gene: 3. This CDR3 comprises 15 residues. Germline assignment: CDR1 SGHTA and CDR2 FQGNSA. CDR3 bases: TGTGCCAGCAGCTTAGTAGCGGGGGTAGCAGATACGCAGTATTTT. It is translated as CASSLVAGVADTQYF.

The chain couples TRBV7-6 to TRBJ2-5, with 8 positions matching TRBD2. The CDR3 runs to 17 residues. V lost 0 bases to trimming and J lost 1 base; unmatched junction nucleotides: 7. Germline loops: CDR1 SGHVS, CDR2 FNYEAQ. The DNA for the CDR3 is TGTGCCAGCAGCTTAGCCCCCCCGGGACTAGTCCAAGAGACCCAGTACTTC. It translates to CASSLAPPGLVQETQYF.

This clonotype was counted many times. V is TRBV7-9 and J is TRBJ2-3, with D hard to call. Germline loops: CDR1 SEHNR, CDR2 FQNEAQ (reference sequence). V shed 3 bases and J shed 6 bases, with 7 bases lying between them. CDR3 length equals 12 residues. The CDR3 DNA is TGTGCCAGCAGCTTCGCGCCGGATACGCAGTATTTT. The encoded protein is CASSFAPDTQYF. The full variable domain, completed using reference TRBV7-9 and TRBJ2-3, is DTGVSQNPRHKITKRGQNVTFRCDPISEHNRLYWYRQTLGQGPEFLTYFQNEAQLEKSRLLSDRFSAERPKGSFSTLEIQRTEQGDSAMYLCASSFAPDTQYFGPGTRLTVL.

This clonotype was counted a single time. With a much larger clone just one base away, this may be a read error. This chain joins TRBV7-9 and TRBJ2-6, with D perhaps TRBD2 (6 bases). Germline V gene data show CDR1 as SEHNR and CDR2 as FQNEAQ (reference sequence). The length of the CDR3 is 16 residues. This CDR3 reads CASSLRRDSGANALTF. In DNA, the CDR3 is TGTGCCAGCAGCTTAAGACGGGACTCTGGGGCCAACGCCCTGACTTTC.

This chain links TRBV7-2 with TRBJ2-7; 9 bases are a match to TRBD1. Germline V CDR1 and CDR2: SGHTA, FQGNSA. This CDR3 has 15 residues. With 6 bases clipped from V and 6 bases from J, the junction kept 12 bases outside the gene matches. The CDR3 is CASRPNRDRVTEQYF. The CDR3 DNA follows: TGTGCCAGCAGACCCAACCGGGACAGGGTAACCGAGCAGTACTTC. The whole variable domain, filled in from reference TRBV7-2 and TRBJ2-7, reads GAGVSQSPSNKVTEKGKDVELRCDPISGHTALYWYRQSLGQGLEFLIYFQGNSAPDKSGLPSDRFSAERTGGSVSTLTIQRTQQEDSAVYLCASRPNRDRVTEQYFGPGTRLTVT.

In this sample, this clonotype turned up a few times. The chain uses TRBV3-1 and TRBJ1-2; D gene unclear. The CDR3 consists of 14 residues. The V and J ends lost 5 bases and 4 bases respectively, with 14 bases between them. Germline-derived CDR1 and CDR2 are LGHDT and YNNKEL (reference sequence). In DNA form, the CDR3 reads TGTGCCAGCAGCAAAGGGAAGGTTTCCTATGGCTACACCTTC. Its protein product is CASSKGKVSYGYTF.

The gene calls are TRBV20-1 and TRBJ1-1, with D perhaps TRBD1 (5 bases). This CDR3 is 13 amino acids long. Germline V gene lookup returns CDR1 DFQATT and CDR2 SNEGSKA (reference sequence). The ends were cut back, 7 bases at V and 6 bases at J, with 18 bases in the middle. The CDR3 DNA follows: TGCAGTGAGAGTCGAGGGGAAAGGCCTGAAGCTTTCTTT. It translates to CSESRGERPEAFF.

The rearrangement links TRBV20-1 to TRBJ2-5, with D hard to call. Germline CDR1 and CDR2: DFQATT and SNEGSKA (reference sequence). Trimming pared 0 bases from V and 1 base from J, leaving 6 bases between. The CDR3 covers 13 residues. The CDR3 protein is CSARDYSQETQYF. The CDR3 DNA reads TGCAGTGCTAGAGATTATTCCCAAGAGACCCAGTACTTC.

CDR3 in amino acids: CASRVGTGAYNEQFF. As DNA, the CDR3 is TGTGCCAGCAGAGTCGGGACAGGGGCCTACAATGAGCAGTTCTTC. This chain links TRBV6-1 with TRBJ2-1; 10 positions agree with TRBD1. This CDR3 comprises 15 residues. V trimming: 6 bases; J trimming: 2 bases; junction bases outside the gene matches: 4. Germline V CDR1 and CDR2: MNHNS, SASEGT.

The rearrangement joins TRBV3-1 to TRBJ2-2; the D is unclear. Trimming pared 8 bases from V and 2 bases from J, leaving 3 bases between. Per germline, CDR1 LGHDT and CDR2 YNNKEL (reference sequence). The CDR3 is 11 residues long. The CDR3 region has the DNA TGTGCCAGCTACAACACCGGGGAGCTGTTTTTT. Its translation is CASYNTGELFF.

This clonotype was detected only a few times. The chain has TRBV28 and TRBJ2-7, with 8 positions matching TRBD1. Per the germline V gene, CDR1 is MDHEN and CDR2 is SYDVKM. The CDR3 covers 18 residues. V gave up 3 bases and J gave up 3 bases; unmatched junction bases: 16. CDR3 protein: CASSLAGQEHWGRYEQYF. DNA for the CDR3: TGTGCCAGCAGTTTGGCGGGACAGGAGCATTGGGGCCGCTACGAGCAGTACTTC.

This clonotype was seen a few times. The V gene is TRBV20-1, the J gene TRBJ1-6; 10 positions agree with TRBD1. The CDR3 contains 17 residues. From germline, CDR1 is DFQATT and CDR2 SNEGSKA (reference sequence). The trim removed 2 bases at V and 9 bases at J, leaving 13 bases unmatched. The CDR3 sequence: CSARKGGAGQGTSPLHF. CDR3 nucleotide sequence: TGCAGTGCTAGAAAGGGCGGTGCGGGACAGGGGACTTCACCCCTCCACTTT.